The next 30 T cell receptor beta chains were all read from a single sample in a study of T cells in Graves' hyperthyroidism and ophthalmopathy. Amplified regions were TCR beta CDR3 sequences from RNA transcripts. The HTBI set primed first-round TCR CDR3 RT-PCR. MiXCR, applied by TCRdb to the multiplex PCR reads, yields one record per CDR3 protein. The table has roughly 330,000 distinct CDR3 sequences, 16% seen once. What was sequenced was blood. Source of these receptors: a man between 25 and 39 years old with Graves' hyperthyroidism.

This clonotype showed up many times. The rearrangement joins TRBV3-1 to TRBJ2-5; possibly TRBD1 for D (6 bases). The germline V and J ends were trimmed by 5 bases and 4 bases, with 11 bases remaining between them. The CDR3 has 13 amino acids. Germline V gene sequence: CDR1 LGHDT, CDR2 YNNKEL (reference sequence). CDR3 in amino acids: CASSSGVGETQYF. The CDR3 DNA follows: TGTGCCAGCAGCTCAGGGGTCGGAGAGACCCAGTACTTC.

This clonotype occurred many times. The chain has TRBV18 and TRBJ1-1; the D gene is possibly TRBD1 (5 bases). There are 15 residues in the CDR3. Germline CDR1 reads KGHSH; CDR2 reads LQKENI. V shed 2 bases and J shed 1 base, with 11 bases lying between them. CDR3 protein: CASSPGTRANTEAFF. CDR3 coding DNA: TGTGCCAGCTCACCAGGGACGCGGGCGAACACTGAAGCTTTCTTT.

This clonotype was detected ten times or more. This chain connects TRBV12-5 to TRBJ2-5; 8 bases align to TRBD2. The ends lost 6 bases at V and 4 bases at J; junction bases unmatched: 19. From germline, CDR1 is LGHNT and CDR2 FRNRAP. CDR3 size: 18 residues. CDR3 DNA sequence: TGTGCTAGTGGCCCCCCCCCTTTGGAACGGGAGGGCCGAGAGACCCAGTACTTC. As protein: CASGPPPLEREGRETQYF.

This clonotype was seen repeatedly, ten times or more. The chain joins TRBV7-9 to TRBJ2-7, with D perhaps matching TRBD1 (5 bases). The CDR3 totals 14 residues. Deletions cut 0 bases from V and 5 bases from J, with 11 bases between. From germline, CDR1 is SEHNR and CDR2 FQNEAQ (reference sequence). CDR3 loop: CASSLAGLGDEQYF. The CDR3 DNA reads TGTGCCAGCAGCTTAGCGGGGCTAGGGGACGAGCAGTACTTC. Variable domain in full (rest from reference TRBV7-9 and TRBJ2-7): DTGVSQNPRHKITKRGQNVTFRCDPISEHNRLYWYRQTLGQGPEFLTYFQNEAQLEKSRLLSDRFSAERPKGSFSTLEIQRTEQGDSAMYLCASSLAGLGDEQYFGPGTRLTVT.

This clonotype was seen at least ten times. The gene calls are TRBV5-1 and TRBJ1-2, with a tentative D call TRBD1 (5 bases). Trimming took 0 bases from V and 3 from J, leaving 6 bases between them. The germline CDR1 and CDR2 sequences are SGHRS and YFSETQ. This CDR3 is built from 13 residues. Here the CDR3 DNA reads TGCGCCAGCAGCTTGGAAGGGGACTATGGCTACACCTTC. Protein sequence: CASSLEGDYGYTF.

The table lists this clonotype with many counts. This chain joins TRBV20-1 and TRBJ1-1; 7 bases fit TRBD1. J gave up 1 base and V 1 base, and 6 bases lay outside the gene matches. The CDR3 runs to 15 residues. CDR1 is DFQATT, CDR2 SNEGSKA, per germline (reference sequence). Here the CDR3 reads CSARGPGTANTEAFF. The CDR3 DNA reads TGCAGTGCTAGAGGTCCCGGGACAGCGAACACTGAAGCTTTCTTT.

This clonotype was observed at least ten times. The rearrangement uses TRBV7-9 and TRBJ2-3, with D maybe TRBD2 (5 bases). V was pared by 8 bases and J by 2 bases, with 8 bases between. The CDR3 contains 12 residues. Germline values: CDR1 SEHNR, CDR2 FQNEAQ (reference sequence). Here the CDR3 DNA reads TGTGCCAGCGGGAGTACCACAGATACGCAGTATTTT. The encoded protein is CASGSTTDTQYF.

This clonotype was detected a few times. A read error may be the cause here, since a much bigger clone is one base away. J is TRBJ2-3 and V is TRBV27; D is possibly TRBD1 (6 bases). Per germline, CDR1 MNHEY and CDR2 SMNVEV (reference sequence). This CDR3 spans 14 amino acids. The CDR3 loop is CAGSFTRGRDTQYF. The CDR3 region has the DNA TGTGCCGGCAGTTTTACGAGGGGGAGAGATACGCAGTATTTT.

This clonotype has a count of ten or more. V is TRBV28 and J is TRBJ1-3; 9 positions match TRBD1. J gave up 4 bases and V 6 bases, and 4 bases lay outside the gene matches. This CDR3 is built from 14 residues. Germline V gives CDR1 MDHEN, CDR2 SYDVKM. CDR3 amino acids: CASSETGGGNTIYF. The CDR3 DNA follows: TGTGCCAGCAGCGAAACAGGGGGCGGAAACACCATATATTTT.

There are many counts of this clonotype. The V call is TRBV20-1, the J call TRBJ1-1, with a tentative D call TRBD1 (6 bases). The ends were cut back, 0 bases at V and 5 bases at J, with 10 bases in the middle. The CDR3 is 13 amino acids. CDR1 and CDR2 (germline): DFQATT, SNEGSKA (reference sequence). CDR3 in DNA: TGCAGTGCTAGAGAGGGGGCCTGGACTGAAGCTTTCTTT. This translates into CSAREGAWTEAFF.

This clonotype was counted between two and nine times. CDR3 bases: TGTGCCATCAGTGGGCGTACAGATACGCAGTATTTT. Encoded protein: CAISGRTDTQYF. The gene calls are TRBV10-3 and TRBJ2-3, with unresolved D. This CDR3 comprises 12 residues. Trimming took 4 bases from V and 3 from J, leaving 5 bases between them. CDR1 ENHRY and CDR2 SYGVKD come from the germline V gene.

This clonotype was recorded many times. The rearrangement uses TRBV20-1 and TRBJ2-1, with D possibly being TRBD2 (6 bases). V lost 7 bases and J lost 4, with 14 bases in between. Germline loops: CDR1 DFQATT, CDR2 SNEGSKA (reference sequence). This CDR3 has 13 residues. CDR3 in amino acids: CSGRDPAYNEQFF. In nucleotides, the CDR3 is TGCAGTGGGAGGGACCCGGCATACAATGAGCAGTTCTTC.

This clonotype was counted at least ten times. The V gene is TRBV18, the J gene TRBJ2-3, with D hard to call. The CDR3 extends over 14 amino acids. Trimming took 5 bases from V and 4 from J, leaving 13 bases between them. Germline V gene sequence: CDR1 KGHSH, CDR2 LQKENI. The CDR3: CASSVILGSDTQYF. In DNA form, the CDR3 reads TGTGCCAGCTCAGTCATATTGGGGTCAGATACGCAGTATTTT.

This clonotype was found many times. The rearrangement uses TRBV2 and TRBJ2-1; a possible D gene is TRBD2 (5 bases). The CDR3 runs 13 residues. Germline V gene lookup returns CDR1 SNHLY and CDR2 FYNNEI. V lost 7 bases and J 5 bases, leaving 12 bases between the germline ends. The CDR3 nucleotides are TGTGCCAGCACCTTCGAGGGAGACAATGAGCAGTTCTTC. Translation: CASTFEGDNEQFF.

This clonotype was recorded at least ten times. V gene TRBV7-2 combines with J gene TRBJ2-1; 11 nucleotides line up with TRBD2. Per germline, CDR1 SGHTA and CDR2 FQGNSA. V dropped 5 bases and J dropped 6; count of bases not matched to a gene: 6. The CDR3 length is 15 residues. As DNA, the CDR3 is TGTGCCAGCAGCCCGAGACTAGCGGGGAGCAATGAGCAGTTCTTC. Its translation is CASSPRLAGSNEQFF.

This clonotype was detected ten times or more. The chain has TRBV20-1 and TRBJ1-5; weak D call: TRBD1 (5 bases). With 1 base removed from V and 14 bases from J, the gap between germline ends came to 15 bases. Germline values: CDR1 DFQATT, CDR2 SNEGSKA (reference sequence). The CDR3 is 12 residues long. CDR3 protein: CSARGGDQGEHF. The CDR3 nucleotides are TGCAGTGCTAGAGGGGGGGACCAGGGAGAGCATTTT.

In its sample, this clonotype was seen a few times. J is TRBJ2-5 and V is TRBV9; D is possibly TRBD1 (6 bases). The CDR3 is made up of 16 amino acids. Trimming cost V 0 bases and J 4 bases, with 16 bases left between them. Germline-derived CDR1 and CDR2 are SGDLS and YYNGEE. DNA for the CDR3: TGTGCCAGCAGCGTAGCAGGGGCCGGGAAAGGAGAGACCCAGTACTTC. This translates into CASSVAGAGKGETQYF.

The genes are TRBV20-1 and TRBJ2-7, with D possibly matching TRBD1 (6 bases). The germline V gene encodes CDR1 DFQATT and CDR2 SNEGSKA (reference sequence). There are 11 residues in the CDR3. Trimming stripped 7 bases from V and 3 bases from J, with 10 bases between. As DNA, the CDR3 is TGCAGTGTCAAGGACAGCTACGAGCAGTACTTC. Translation gives CSVKDSYEQYF.

This clonotype was seen repeatedly, ten times or more. V usage is TRBV5-1 and J usage is TRBJ1-2; no clear D. The CDR3 runs to 15 residues. V lost 3 bases, J lost 6 bases, and 18 bases lay in between. CDR1 SGHRS and CDR2 YFSETQ come from the germline V gene. The CDR3 DNA is TGCGCCAGCAGCTGGCAGTCCTATACCGGGGATGGCTACACCTTC. Its translation is CASSWQSYTGDGYTF.

This clonotype has ten or more counts. The chain couples TRBV28 to TRBJ2-3; D is unclear. Germline lookup yields CDR1 MDHEN and CDR2 SYDVKM. The CDR3 is 13 amino acids. Trimming removed 5 bases at V and 7 bases at J, with 13 bases between. The CDR3: CASSGPDTNTQYF. The DNA for the CDR3 is TGTGCCAGCAGTGGCCCCGACACTAATACGCAGTATTTT.

This clonotype was seen a few times. The chain combines TRBV7-9 with TRBJ2-7; possibly TRBD1 or TRBD2 for D (5 bases each). V lost 7 bases and J 0 bases, leaving 13 bases between the germline ends. CDR1 is SEHNR and CDR2 is FQNEAQ in the germline V gene (reference sequence). The CDR3 sequence is 14 residues long. For the CDR3, the DNA is TGTGCCAGCACCGGGACGACAGCCTCCTACGAGCAGTACTTC. The encoded protein is CASTGTTASYEQYF. Full variable domain (remainder filled in from reference TRBV7-9 and TRBJ2-7): DTGVSQNPRHKITKRGQNVTFRCDPISEHNRLYWYRQTLGQGPEFLTYFQNEAQLEKSRLLSDRFSAERPKGSFSTLEIQRTEQGDSAMYLCASTGTTASYEQYFGPGTRLTVT.

This clonotype has just one count. The rearrangement uses TRBV6-2 or TRBV6-3 and TRBJ2-1; D uncertain. The CDR3 is 14 residues long. The germline V gene encodes CDR1 MNHEY and CDR2 SVGEGT. V was trimmed by 6 bases and J by 5 bases, leaving 14 bases between them. The DNA for the CDR3 is TGTGCCAGCAGACCTCTCCAGGCGGACAATGAGCAGTTCTTC. Protein sequence: CASRPLQADNEQFF.

This clonotype has just a few counts. Just one base apart from a much larger clone, this may be a read error. The chain couples TRBV30 to TRBJ2-7; tentative D call: TRBD1 (7 bases). Looked up from germline, CDR1 is GTSNPN and CDR2 is SVGIG (reference sequence). The CDR3 loop spans 13 amino acids. CDR3 region: CAWSVVGGRERYF. DNA for the CDR3: TGTGCCTGGAGTGTAGTAGGGGGCCGGGAGCGGTACTTC.

J is TRBJ1-1 and V is TRBV19, with D perhaps matching TRBD1 (5 bases). Per germline, CDR1 LNHDA and CDR2 SQIVND (reference sequence). Trimming took off 4 bases at V and 6 bases at J, with 15 bases between the two ends. The CDR3 is 14 amino acids. CDR3 sequence: CASSTPVGVAEAFF. The CDR3 region has the DNA TGTGCCAGTAGTACCCCGGTAGGGGTTGCTGAAGCTTTCTTT.

This clonotype was recorded many times. This chain's CDR3 is CASSGGVFTGELFF. CDR3 coding DNA: TGTGCCAGCAGCGGGGGGGTCTTCACCGGGGAGCTGTTTTTT. V gene TRBV28 combines with J gene TRBJ2-2; TRBD2 agrees at 8 bases. The germline V gene encodes CDR1 MDHEN and CDR2 SYDVKM. After removal of 6 bases from V and 4 bases from J, the junction contained 4 bases not matched to a gene. This CDR3 region has 14 residues. Full variable domain (missing parts from reference TRBV28 and TRBJ2-2): DVKVTQSSRYLVKRTGEKVFLECVQDMDHENMFWYRQDPGLGLRLIYFSYDVKMKEKGDIPEGYSVSREKKERFSLILESASTNQTSMYLCASSGGVFTGELFFGEGSRLTVL.

The gene calls are TRBV9 and TRBJ2-3; 8 nucleotides align to TRBD2. V was clipped by 0 bases and J by 5 bases; unmatched bases: 8. CDR3 length: 16 amino acids. Germline lookup yields CDR1 SGDLS and CDR2 YYNGEE. The CDR3 DNA reads TGTGCCAGCAGCGTAGGGGGACGGGGGGGGGTAGATACGCAGTATTTT. This encodes CASSVGGRGGVDTQYF. Complete variable domain (other parts from reference TRBV9 and TRBJ2-3): DSGVTQTPKHLITATGQRVTLRCSPRSGDLSVYWYQQSLDQGLQFLIQYYNGEERAKGNILERFSAQQFPDLHSELNLSSLELGDSALYFCASSVGGRGGVDTQYFGPGTRLTVL.

There are a few counts of this clonotype. This chain connects TRBV19 to TRBJ1-3; TRBD1 matches 7 bases. Unmatched junction bases numbered 3, after V lost 7 bases and J lost 3 bases. The CDR3 runs to 13 residues. The germline V gene has CDR1 LNHDA and CDR2 SQIVND (reference sequence). The CDR3 region is CASTTGVGNTIYF. The CDR3 DNA is TGTGCCAGTACCACAGGGGTTGGAAACACCATATATTTT.

This clonotype was counted ten times or more. This chain joins TRBV3-1 and TRBJ2-1; D uncertain. V lost 1 base and J lost 6, with 13 bases in between. The CDR3 runs to 15 residues. CDR1 and CDR2 from the germline V gene are LGHDT and YNNKEL (reference sequence). In nucleotides, the CDR3 is TGTGCCAGCAGCCAAGGAGTTGTGGGTAGCAATGAGCAGTTCTTC. Translation: CASSQGVVGSNEQFF.

The table lists this clonotype with many counts. The rearrangement links TRBV12-3 or TRBV12-4 to TRBJ2-3, with 8 bases that match TRBD2. V lost 5 bases and J lost 4; bases outside the gene matches: 32. The CDR3 totals 23 residues. The DNA for the CDR3 is TGTGCCAGCAGTCGAATCGACAGGTTTGGTCTTCGCGGGAGGAAGTCGCAGGCAGATACGCAGTATTTT. This translates into CASSRIDRFGLRGRKSQADTQYF.

The chain couples TRBV6-9 to TRBJ2-7; D may be TRBD2 (6 bases). Germline V gene sequence: CDR1 MNHGY, CDR2 SVAAGI. CDR3 length: 13 amino acids. Deletions cut 0 bases from V and 6 bases from J, with 9 bases between. The CDR3 sequence is CASSYSGGSEQYF. CDR3 DNA: TGTGCCAGCAGTTATTCGGGGGGAAGCGAGCAGTACTTC.